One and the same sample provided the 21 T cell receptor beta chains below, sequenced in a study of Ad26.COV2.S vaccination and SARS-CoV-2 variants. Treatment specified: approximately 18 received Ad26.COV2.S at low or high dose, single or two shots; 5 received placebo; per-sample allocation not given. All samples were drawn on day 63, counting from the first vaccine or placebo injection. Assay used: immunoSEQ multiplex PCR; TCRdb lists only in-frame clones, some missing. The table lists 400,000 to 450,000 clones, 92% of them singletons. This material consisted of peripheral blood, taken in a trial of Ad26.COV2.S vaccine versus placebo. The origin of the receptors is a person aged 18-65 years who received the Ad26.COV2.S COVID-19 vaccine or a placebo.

CDR3 protein: CASSPSHNEQFF. The CDR3 nucleotides are TGTGCCAGCAGCCCCAGCCACAATGAGCAGTTCTTC. The chain joins TRBV11-2 to TRBJ2-1; D is ambiguous. Trimming left V 5 bases short and J 5 bases short, with 7 bases between. The CDR3 totals 12 residues. Germline V gives CDR1 SGHAT, CDR2 FQNNGV.

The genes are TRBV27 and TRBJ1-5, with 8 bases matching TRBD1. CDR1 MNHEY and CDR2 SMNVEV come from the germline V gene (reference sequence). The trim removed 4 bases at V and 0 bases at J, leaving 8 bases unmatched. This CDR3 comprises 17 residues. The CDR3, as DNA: TGTGCCAGCAGTTCGGCAGGGGGCCCCTATAGCAATCAGCCCCAGCATTTT. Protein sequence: CASSSAGGPYSNQPQHF.

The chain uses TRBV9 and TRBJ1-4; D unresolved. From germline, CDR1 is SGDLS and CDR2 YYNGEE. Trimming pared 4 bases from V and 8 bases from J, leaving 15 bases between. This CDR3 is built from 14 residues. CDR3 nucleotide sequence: TGTGCCAGCAGCCCGGGATTTCTGGCGGAAAAACTGTTTTTT. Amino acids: CASSPGFLAEKLFF.

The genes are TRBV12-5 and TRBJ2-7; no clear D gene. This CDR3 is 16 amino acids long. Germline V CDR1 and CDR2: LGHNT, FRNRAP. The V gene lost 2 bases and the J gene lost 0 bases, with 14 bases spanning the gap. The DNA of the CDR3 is TGTGCTAGTGGTTTGTCGCCGGCAAAAAGCTCCTACGAGCAGTACTTC. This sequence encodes CASGLSPAKSSYEQYF.

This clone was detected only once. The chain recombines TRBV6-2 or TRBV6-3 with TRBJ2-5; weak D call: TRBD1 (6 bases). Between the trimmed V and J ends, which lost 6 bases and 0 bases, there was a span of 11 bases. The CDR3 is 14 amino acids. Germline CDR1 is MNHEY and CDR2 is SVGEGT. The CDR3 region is CASSRGTYQETQYF. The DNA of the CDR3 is TGTGCCAGCAGCCGAGGGACATACCAAGAGACCCAGTACTTC.

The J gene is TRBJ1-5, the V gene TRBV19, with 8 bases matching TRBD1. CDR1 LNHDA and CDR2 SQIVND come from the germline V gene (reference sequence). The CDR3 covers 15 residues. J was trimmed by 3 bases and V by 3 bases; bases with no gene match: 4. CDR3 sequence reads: CASSMGQALNQPQHF. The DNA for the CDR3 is TGTGCCAGTAGTATGGGACAGGCCCTCAATCAGCCCCAGCATTTT.

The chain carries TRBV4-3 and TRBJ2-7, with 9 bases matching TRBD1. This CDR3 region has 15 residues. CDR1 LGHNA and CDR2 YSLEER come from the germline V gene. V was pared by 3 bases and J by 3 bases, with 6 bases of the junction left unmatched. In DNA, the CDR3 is TGCGCCAGCAGCCATACAGGGGGCGTAGGCTACGAGCAGTACTTC. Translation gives CASSHTGGVGYEQYF.

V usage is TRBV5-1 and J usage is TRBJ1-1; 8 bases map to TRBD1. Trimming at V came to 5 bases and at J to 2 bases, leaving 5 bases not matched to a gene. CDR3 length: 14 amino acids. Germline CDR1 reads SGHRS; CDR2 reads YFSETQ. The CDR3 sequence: CASSRGQANTEAFF. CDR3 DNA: TGCGCCAGCAGTCGGGGACAGGCTAACACTGAAGCTTTCTTT.

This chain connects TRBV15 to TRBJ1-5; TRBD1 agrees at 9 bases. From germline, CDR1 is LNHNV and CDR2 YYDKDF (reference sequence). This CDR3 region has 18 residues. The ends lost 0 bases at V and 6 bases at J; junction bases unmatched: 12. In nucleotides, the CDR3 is TGTGCCACCAGCAGAGAGACAGGGGGTGGTTTGGGATCTCAGCCCCAGCATTTT. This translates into CATSRETGGGLGSQPQHF.

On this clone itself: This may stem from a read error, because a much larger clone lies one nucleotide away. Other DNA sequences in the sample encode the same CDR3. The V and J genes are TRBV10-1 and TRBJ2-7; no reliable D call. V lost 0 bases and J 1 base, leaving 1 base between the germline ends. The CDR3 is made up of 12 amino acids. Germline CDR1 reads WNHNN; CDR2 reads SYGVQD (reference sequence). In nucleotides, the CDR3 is TGCGCCAGCAGTGAGTCGTCCTACGAGCAGTACTTC. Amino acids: CASSESSYEQYF.

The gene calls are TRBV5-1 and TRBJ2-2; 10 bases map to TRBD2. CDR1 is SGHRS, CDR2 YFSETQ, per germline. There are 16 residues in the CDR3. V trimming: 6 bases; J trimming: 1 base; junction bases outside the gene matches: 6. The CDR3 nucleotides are TGCGCCAGCACCCAAAGACTAGCGGGGAACACCGGGGAGCTGTTTTTT. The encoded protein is CASTQRLAGNTGELFF.

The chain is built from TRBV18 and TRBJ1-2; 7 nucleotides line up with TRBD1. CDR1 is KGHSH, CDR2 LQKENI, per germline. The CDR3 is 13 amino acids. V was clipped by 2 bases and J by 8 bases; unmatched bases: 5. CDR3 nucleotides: TGTGCCAGCTCACCAGGGACAGCGGGGGGCTACACCTTC. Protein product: CASSPGTAGGYTF.

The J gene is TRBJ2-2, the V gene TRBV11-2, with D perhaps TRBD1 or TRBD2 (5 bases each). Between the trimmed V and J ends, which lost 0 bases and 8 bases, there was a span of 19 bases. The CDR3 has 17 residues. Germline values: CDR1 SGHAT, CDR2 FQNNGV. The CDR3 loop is CASSLDQPDGTEGELFF. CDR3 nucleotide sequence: TGTGCCAGCAGCTTAGATCAGCCAGATGGGACGGAGGGGGAGCTGTTTTTT.

CDR3 amino acids: CATSTEGNQPQHF. In DNA form, the CDR3 reads TGTGCCACCAGCACGGAGGGGAATCAGCCCCAGCATTTT. V gene TRBV15 combines with J gene TRBJ1-5; a possible D gene is TRBD1 (5 bases). V lost 4 bases and J lost 4, with 8 bases in between. The V gene's germline CDR1 is LNHNV and CDR2 YYDKDF (reference sequence). The CDR3 has 13 amino acids. The full variable domain, rest sourced from reference TRBV15 and TRBJ1-5, is DAMVIQNPRYQVTQFGKPVTLSCSQTLNHNVMYWYQQKSSQAPKLLFHYYDKDFNNEADTPDNFQSRRPNTSFCFLDIRSPGLGDTAMYLCATSTEGNQPQHFGDGTRLSIL.

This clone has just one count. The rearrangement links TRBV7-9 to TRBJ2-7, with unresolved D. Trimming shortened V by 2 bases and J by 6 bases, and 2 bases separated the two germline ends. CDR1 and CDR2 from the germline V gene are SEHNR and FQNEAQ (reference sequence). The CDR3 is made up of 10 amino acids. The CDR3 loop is CASSLTEQYF. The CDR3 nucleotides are TGTGCCAGCAGCTTAACCGAGCAGTACTTC. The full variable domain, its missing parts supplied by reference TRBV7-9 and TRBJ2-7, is DTGVSQNPRHKITKRGQNVTFRCDPISEHNRLYWYRQTLGQGPEFLTYFQNEAQLEKSRLLSDRFSAERPKGSFSTLEIQRTEQGDSAMYLCASSLTEQYFGPGTRLTVT.

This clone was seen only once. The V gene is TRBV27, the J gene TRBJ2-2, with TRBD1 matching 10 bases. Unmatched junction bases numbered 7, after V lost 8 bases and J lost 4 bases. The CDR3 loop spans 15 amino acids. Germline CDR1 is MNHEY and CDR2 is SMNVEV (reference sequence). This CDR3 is CASRRGQGFTGELFF. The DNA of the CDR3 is TGTGCCAGCCGCCGGGGACAGGGGTTCACCGGGGAGCTGTTTTTT.

In DNA form, the CDR3 reads TGTGCCAGCCAACAGGGGGCCAACACTGAAGCTTTCTTT. As protein: CASQQGANTEAFF. The rearrangement links TRBV18 to TRBJ1-1; 9 nucleotides agree with TRBD1. The trim removed 8 bases at V and 2 bases at J, leaving 3 bases unmatched. CDR1 is KGHSH, CDR2 LQKENI, per germline. The CDR3 is 13 residues long.

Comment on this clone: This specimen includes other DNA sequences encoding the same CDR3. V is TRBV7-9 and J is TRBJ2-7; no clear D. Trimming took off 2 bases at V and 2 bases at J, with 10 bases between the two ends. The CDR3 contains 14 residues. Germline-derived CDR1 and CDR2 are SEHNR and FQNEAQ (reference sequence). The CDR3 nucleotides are TGTGCCAGCAGCTTATCCGCAGCCACCTACGAGCAGTACTTC. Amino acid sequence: CASSLSAATYEQYF.

The CDR3 here is CATSQRGNGAFF. The CDR3 bases are TGTGCCACCAGCCAACGGGGGAATGGAGCTTTCTTT. The gene calls are TRBV15 and TRBJ1-1, with D possibly being TRBD1 (5 bases). This CDR3 contains 12 residues. Trimming took off 5 bases at V and 10 bases at J, with 14 bases between the two ends. The germline gives CDR1 LNHNV, CDR2 YYDKDF (reference sequence).

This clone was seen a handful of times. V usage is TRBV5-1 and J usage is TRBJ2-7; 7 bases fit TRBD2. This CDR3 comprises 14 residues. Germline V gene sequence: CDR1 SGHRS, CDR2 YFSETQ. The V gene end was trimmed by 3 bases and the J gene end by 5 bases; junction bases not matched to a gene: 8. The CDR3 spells CASSWRGGRDEQYF. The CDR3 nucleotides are TGCGCCAGCAGCTGGCGGGGAGGGAGGGACGAGCAGTACTTC.

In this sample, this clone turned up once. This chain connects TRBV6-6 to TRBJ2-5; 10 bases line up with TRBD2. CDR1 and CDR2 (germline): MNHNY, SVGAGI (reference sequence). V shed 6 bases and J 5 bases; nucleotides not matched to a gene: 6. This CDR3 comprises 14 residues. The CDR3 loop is CASRLAGKGETQYF. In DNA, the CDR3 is TGTGCCAGCAGACTAGCGGGAAAGGGGGAGACCCAGTACTTC.